These 30 T cell receptor beta chains originate from one sample sequenced in a study of shared clonotypes between healthy human individuals. Sequenced by immunoSEQ multiplex PCR; TCRdb stores in-frame clones only, minus some. The data contain roughly 1,800,000 clones, approximately 95% of them singletons. Terminally differentiated effector memory CD45RA+ cells were left out of the naive CD8 fraction, which was CD45RO-negative and positively selected for CCR7. The sample taken for sequencing was naive CD8+ T cells sorted from blood. The origin of the receptors is a man aged 18 to 35 in good health.

With respect to this clone: Distinct nucleotide sequences in the sample also encode this CDR3. This chain uses TRBV4-1 with TRBJ2-7, with D tentatively TRBD2 (5 bases). V was cut by 3 bases and J by 3 bases, with 9 bases left in between. The CDR3 totals 13 residues. Germline CDR1 is MGHRA and CDR2 is YSYEKL. CDR3 region: CASSQTGYYEQYF. In nucleotides, the CDR3 is TGCGCCAGCAGCCAGACGGGATACTACGAGCAGTACTTC.

The V and J genes are TRBV9 and TRBJ2-1, with TRBD2 matching 8 bases. Germline assignment: CDR1 SGDLS and CDR2 YYNGEE. The V segment lost 3 bases and the J segment 7 bases; nucleotides outside the gene matches: 9. CDR3 length: 15 residues. CDR3 sequence reads: CASSANRGGTNEQFF. The CDR3 nucleotides are TGTGCCAGCAGCGCAAACCGGGGGGGCACGAATGAGCAGTTCTTC.

The chain has TRBV6-1 and TRBJ2-5; 10 bases fit TRBD2. J lost 5 bases, V lost 1 base, and 4 bases had no gene match. The CDR3 extends over 15 amino acids. CDR1 is MNHNS, CDR2 SASEGT, per germline. Here the CDR3 DNA reads TGTGCCAGCAGTGAAGTAGCGGGGGGTTTGGAGACCCAGTACTTC. The encoded protein is CASSEVAGGLETQYF.

The V gene is TRBV19, the J gene TRBJ1-3; D is undetermined. The CDR3 has 14 amino acids. Germline V CDR1 and CDR2: LNHDA, SQIVND (reference sequence). Trimming took off 6 bases at V and 0 bases at J, with 9 bases between the two ends. In nucleotides, the CDR3 is TGTGCCAGTAGAGTGGTTGGCTCTGGAAACACCATATATTTT. Its protein is CASRVVGSGNTIYF.

This chain joins TRBV10-3 and TRBJ2-5; D unclear. This CDR3 has 13 amino acids. Germline CDR1 ENHRY, CDR2 SYGVKD. V was pared by 5 bases and J by 4 bases, with 11 bases between. The CDR3 nucleotides are TGTGCCATCAGTAATTCGTCCCCAGAGACCCAGTACTTC. It yields the protein CAISNSSPETQYF.

A note on this clone: Other DNA sequences in the sample encode the same CDR3. The DNA of the CDR3 is TGTGCCAGCAGCTTGCAGGAGACCCAGTACTTC. Translation gives CASSLQETQYF. The chain employs TRBV5-6 and TRBJ2-5, with D unresolved. Trimming removed 1 base from V and 5 bases from J, with 3 bases in between. Germline CDR1 is SGHDT and CDR2 is YYEEEE. There are 11 residues in the CDR3.

V and J are TRBV7-6 and TRBJ2-2, with 7 bases aligning to TRBD1. CDR3 size: 16 residues. Germline V lookup: CDR1 SGHVS, CDR2 FNYEAQ. The junction had 6 bases not matched to a gene; V was cut back by 3 bases and J by 2 bases. CDR3 in amino acids: CASSLVGQVNTGELFF. For the CDR3, the DNA is TGTGCCAGCAGCTTGGTTGGACAGGTCAACACCGGGGAGCTGTTTTTT. Full variable domain (outside the CDR3, taken from reference TRBV7-6 and TRBJ2-2): GAGVSQSPRYKVTKRGQDVALRCDPISGHVSLYWYRQALGQGPEFLTYFNYEAQQDKSGLPNDRFSAERPEGSISTLTIQRTEQRDSAMYRCASSLVGQVNTGELFFGEGSRLTVL.

This clone has a single count. DNA of the CDR3: TGTGCCAGCAGCCAAGATGGAACAGGGGGCTCGTACGAGCAGTACTTC. Its protein product is CASSQDGTGGSYEQYF. This rearrangement joins TRBV14 to TRBJ2-7; 9 bases are a match to TRBD1. This CDR3 has 16 residues. J was trimmed by 4 bases and V by 0 bases; bases with no gene match: 7. Germline loops: CDR1 SGHDN, CDR2 FVKESK. Combining the CDR3 with reference TRBV14 and TRBJ2-7 gives the whole variable domain EAGVTQFPSHSVIEKGQTVTLRCDPISGHDNLYWYRRVMGKEIKFLLHFVKESKQDESGMPNNRFLAERTGGTYSTLKVQPAELEDSGVYFCASSQDGTGGSYEQYFGPGTRLTVT.

The chain recombines TRBV27 with TRBJ2-7; 13 nucleotides align to TRBD2. CDR3 length equals 17 residues. The junction had 5 bases not matched to a gene; V was cut back by 3 bases and J by 0 bases. Per germline, CDR1 MNHEY and CDR2 SMNVEV (reference sequence). This CDR3 is CASSLLGTSGTSYEQYF. Written as DNA, the CDR3 is TGTGCCAGCAGTTTGCTCGGGACTAGCGGGACCTCCTACGAGCAGTACTTC.

The gene calls are TRBV5-4 and TRBJ2-7; D remains unclear. Germline V gene data show CDR1 as SGHNT and CDR2 as YYREEE (reference sequence). There are 13 residues in the CDR3. V lost 4 bases to trimming and J lost 3 bases, with 11 bases between them. CDR3 loop: CASSTNTLYEQYF. CDR3 sequence (DNA): TGTGCCAGCAGCACCAACACCCTCTACGAGCAGTACTTC.

The chain joins TRBV27 to TRBJ2-6; D is perhaps TRBD1 (5 bases). The CDR3 has 19 amino acids. V was clipped by 6 bases and J by 0 bases, with 21 bases between them. CDR1 MNHEY and CDR2 SMNVEV come from the germline V gene (reference sequence). The CDR3 DNA reads TGTGCCAGCAGGCCACAGGAGTATCCGGAAGACTCTGGGGCCAACGTCCTGACTTTC. Amino acid sequence: CASRPQEYPEDSGANVLTF. Full variable domain (remainder filled in from reference TRBV27 and TRBJ2-6): EAQVTQNPRYLITVTGKKLTVTCSQNMNHEYMSWYRQDPGLGLRQIYYSMNVEVTDKGDVPEGYKVSRKEKRNFPLILESPSPNQTSLYFCASRPQEYPEDSGANVLTFGAGSRLTVL.

This clone was counted only a few times. This chain joins TRBV2 and TRBJ2-7; 8 positions agree with TRBD1. This CDR3 is built from 15 residues. The V gene's germline CDR1 is SNHLY and CDR2 FYNNEI. V lost 6 bases and J lost 3; bases outside the gene matches: 10. CDR3 residues: CASRDGQGKNYEQYF. CDR3 DNA sequence: TGTGCCAGCAGAGACGGACAGGGAAAAAACTACGAGCAGTACTTC.

The J gene is TRBJ2-6, the V gene TRBV28, with D perhaps TRBD2 (5 bases). Trimming pared 4 bases from V and 3 bases from J, leaving 10 bases between. The length of the CDR3 is 15 residues. Germline V gene data show CDR1 as MDHEN and CDR2 as SYDVKM. CDR3 sequence (DNA): TGTGCCAGCAGTTCTTCTAGCAATGGGGCCAACGTCCTGACTTTC. Amino acids: CASSSSSNGANVLTF.

The rearrangement joins TRBV9 to TRBJ2-3, with D possibly being TRBD1 (6 bases). This CDR3 region has 15 residues. In germline, CDR1 is SGDLS, CDR2 YYNGEE. The V gene lost 3 bases and the J gene lost 0 bases, with 11 bases spanning the gap. In nucleotides, the CDR3 is TGTGCCAGCAGCGGGGGACATTTTAGCACAGATACGCAGTATTTT. Its protein is CASSGGHFSTDTQYF. Looking up the rest from reference TRBV9 and TRBJ2-3 gives the full variable domain: DSGVTQTPKHLITATGQRVTLRCSPRSGDLSVYWYQQSLDQGLQFLIQYYNGEERAKGNILERFSAQQFPDLHSELNLSSLELGDSALYFCASSGGHFSTDTQYFGPGTRLTVL.

With respect to this clone: The same CDR3 also results from other DNA sequences found in this sample. V gene TRBV9 combines with J gene TRBJ2-7; D uncertain. Per germline, CDR1 SGDLS and CDR2 YYNGEE. V lost 0 bases and J 4 bases, leaving 11 bases between the germline ends. The CDR3 contains 14 residues. CDR3 amino acids: CASSVGGSTYEQYF. CDR3 DNA: TGTGCCAGCAGCGTAGGTGGCAGTACGTACGAGCAGTACTTC. Variable domain in full (rest from reference TRBV9 and TRBJ2-7): DSGVTQTPKHLITATGQRVTLRCSPRSGDLSVYWYQQSLDQGLQFLIQYYNGEERAKGNILERFSAQQFPDLHSELNLSSLELGDSALYFCASSVGGSTYEQYFGPGTRLTVT.

V and J are TRBV29-1 and TRBJ2-3; D gene unclear. Trimming pared 3 bases from V and 5 bases from J, leaving 3 bases between. Germline V gene data show CDR1 as SQVTM and CDR2 as ANQGSEA. This CDR3 region has 10 residues. Written as DNA, the CDR3 is TGCAGCGTTGATCGAGATACGCAGTATTTT. Translated: CSVDRDTQYF.

The chain uses TRBV2 and TRBJ2-1; D is undetermined. Germline V gives CDR1 SNHLY, CDR2 FYNNEI. With 3 bases removed from V and 0 bases from J, the gap between germline ends came to 9 bases. CDR3 length: 15 amino acids. The CDR3 sequence is CASSEGRSSYNEQFF. CDR3 nucleotides: TGTGCCAGCAGTGAGGGTCGGAGCTCCTACAATGAGCAGTTCTTC.

CDR3 amino acids: CASSPGTGGLNTEAFF. The CDR3 region has the DNA TGTGCCAGCAGCCCCGGGACAGGGGGCTTGAACACTGAAGCTTTCTTT. The chain couples TRBV11-2 to TRBJ1-1; 12 nucleotides match TRBD1. This CDR3 contains 16 residues. Germline loops: CDR1 SGHAT, CDR2 FQNNGV. V lost 5 bases and J lost 0; bases outside the gene matches: 4.

The chain joins TRBV25-1 to TRBJ1-5, with D unclear. Germline loops: CDR1 MGHDK, CDR2 SYGVNS. The V gene lost 7 bases and the J gene lost 3 bases, with 13 bases spanning the gap. The CDR3 loop spans 14 amino acids. The CDR3 DNA is TGTGCCAGCACCGAAACGGGGTCCAATCAGCCCCAGCATTTT. Translating it yields CASTETGSNQPQHF.

This clone was detected a few times. The genes are TRBV7-9 and TRBJ1-2, with D possibly TRBD1 on 5 matching bases. This CDR3 spans 14 amino acids. V dropped 1 base and J dropped 8 bases, with 14 bases sitting between them. CDR1 is SEHNR, CDR2 FQNEAQ, per germline (reference sequence). The CDR3 DNA follows: TGTGCCAGCAGCTTAGGCAGGGAGTGGGGAGGCTACACCTTC. This encodes CASSLGREWGGYTF.

As for this clone: The same CDR3 can be traced to other DNA sequences in this sample. The chain uses TRBV13 and TRBJ2-2; no reliable D call. The germline V gene has CDR1 PRHDT and CDR2 FYEKMQ (reference sequence). V dropped 1 base and J dropped 6 bases, with 3 bases sitting between them. The CDR3 has 12 amino acids. CDR3 DNA: TGTGCCAGCAGCTTAGTTGCCGGGGAGCTGTTTTTT. Its translation is CASSLVAGELFF.

V and J are TRBV27 and TRBJ1-3; D might be TRBD1 (6 bases). Trimming took off 6 bases at V and 2 bases at J, with 14 bases between the two ends. CDR3 length: 15 amino acids. The germline CDR1 and CDR2 sequences are MNHEY and SMNVEV (reference sequence). CDR3 protein: CASSEQGFTGNTIYF. The CDR3 DNA reads as TGTGCCAGCAGCGAACAGGGTTTCACTGGAAACACCATATATTTT.

The J gene is TRBJ2-7, the V gene TRBV4-1; D is possibly TRBD1 or TRBD2 (7 bases each). The CDR3 covers 14 residues. Between the trimmed V and J ends, which lost 3 bases and 3 bases, there was a span of 12 bases. Germline V gene sequence: CDR1 MGHRA, CDR2 YSYEKL. Written as DNA, the CDR3 is TGCGCCAGCAGCCACCGCAGGGGGGGCTACGAGCAGTACTTC. Encoded protein: CASSHRRGGYEQYF.

The rearrangement joins TRBV28 to TRBJ2-7, with unresolved D. Between the trimmed V and J ends, which lost 10 bases and 2 bases, there was a span of 12 bases. CDR3 length: 12 residues. Germline CDR1 reads MDHEN; CDR2 reads SYDVKM. CDR3 coding DNA: TGTGCCACCGCCGACGGAGCCTACGAGCAGTACTTC. Translation: CATADGAYEQYF.

CDR3 region: CASSSFLDMNEQYF. In nucleotides, the CDR3 is TGTGCCAGCAGCTCCTTTTTGGACATGAACGAGCAGTACTTC. The genes are TRBV11-2 and TRBJ2-7; tentative D call: TRBD1 (5 bases). With 4 bases removed from V and 5 bases from J, the gap between germline ends came to 15 bases. The V gene's germline CDR1 is SGHAT and CDR2 FQNNGV. This CDR3 has 14 residues.

Turning to this clone: Distinct nucleotide sequences in the sample also encode this CDR3. CDR3 sequence reads: CAWTSDSYEQYF. The CDR3 DNA follows: TGTGCCTGGACTAGCGACTCCTACGAGCAGTACTTC. The V call is TRBV30, the J call TRBJ2-7, with D possibly TRBD2 on 6 matching bases. V shed 4 bases and J shed 0 bases, with 7 bases lying between them. This CDR3 has 12 amino acids. Germline CDR1 GTSNPN, CDR2 SVGIG (reference sequence). The whole variable domain, filled in from reference TRBV30 and TRBJ2-7, reads SQTIHQWPATLVQPVGSPLSLECTVEGTSNPNLYWYRQAAGRGLQLLFYSVGIGQISSEVPQNLSASRPQDRQFILSSKKLLLSDSGFYLCAWTSDSYEQYFGPGTRLTVT.

V gene TRBV14 combines with J gene TRBJ2-2; the D is unclear. This CDR3 spans 13 amino acids. The germline CDR1 and CDR2 sequences are SGHDN and FVKESK. V gave up 4 bases and J gave up 6 bases, with 9 bases separating them. The CDR3 DNA reads TGTGCCAGCAGCCCCCTAATTTCCGGGGAGCTGTTTTTT. Protein: CASSPLISGELFF. The full variable domain, in which reference TRBV14 and TRBJ2-2 provide the parts outside the CDR3, is EAGVTQFPSHSVIEKGQTVTLRCDPISGHDNLYWYRRVMGKEIKFLLHFVKESKQDESGMPNNRFLAERTGGTYSTLKVQPAELEDSGVYFCASSPLISGELFFGEGSRLTVL.

The gene calls are TRBV5-5 and TRBJ2-5; D is ambiguous. The CDR3 length is 18 residues. V shed 0 bases and J shed 2 bases, with 20 bases lying between them. The germline V gene has CDR1 SGHKS and CDR2 YYEKEE (reference sequence). The DNA for the CDR3 is TGTGCCAGCAGCTTGGAGAGGTTGGATATGTCAGAACAAGAGACCCAGTACTTC. It codes for CASSLERLDMSEQETQYF.

This clone showed up just once. CDR3 in DNA: TGCGCCAGCAGCGAGGGGAGTACGAGCTCCTACGAGCAGTACTTC. Encoded protein: CASSEGSTSSYEQYF. The chain has TRBV5-1 and TRBJ2-7; D may correspond to TRBD1 or TRBD2 (5 bases each). There are 15 residues in the CDR3. Per germline, CDR1 SGHRS and CDR2 YFSETQ. V was cut by 4 bases and J by 0 bases, with 14 bases left in between.

The gene calls are TRBV13 and TRBJ2-7; 10 nucleotides agree with TRBD2. The CDR3 is 15 residues long. Trimming removed 5 bases from V and 3 bases from J; junction bases left unmatched: 7. Germline CDR1 reads PRHDT; CDR2 reads FYEKMQ (reference sequence). The CDR3 coding sequence is TGTGCCAGCAGCCCACCTAGCGGGGGACTCTACGAGCAGTACTTC. Its translation is CASSPPSGGLYEQYF.